Listed below are T cell receptor beta chains from one sample, sequenced in a study of blood T cell repertoires in COVID-19. Profiled with immunoSEQ multiplex PCR; TCRdb holds only in-frame clones, not every one. The sample records hundreds of thousands of clones, roughly 90% being singletons. The sequenced material came from peripheral blood. The origin of the receptors is a woman under 40 with COVID-19, enrolled during active disease. Each CDR3 is given with its conserved first and last residue. A D gene is named only where the DNA matches it firmly. Only some rows state a clone size, as once, few, many or a class for expanded clones.

j_call: TRBJ1-5
v_call: TRBV15
d_call: NA
clone_size: NA
cdr3_nt: TGTGCCACCACGGAGGGGCAGGGAGCTAATCAGCCCCAGCATTTT
cdr3_aa: CATTEGQGANQPQHF

j_call: TRBJ2-3
v_call: TRBV27
d_call: TRBD2
clone_size: NA
cdr3_nt: TGTGCCAGCAGTTTATGGGTAGCGGGGGGGCGTGCAGATACGCAGTATTTT
cdr3_aa: CASSLWVAGGRADTQYF

j_call: TRBJ2-7
v_call: TRBV11-2
d_call: NA
clone_size: NA
cdr3_nt: TGTGCCAGCAGTTTTGGACAGAACGAGCAGTACTTC
cdr3_aa: CASSFGQNEQYF

j_call: TRBJ2-1
v_call: TRBV2
d_call: TRBD2
clone_size: NA
cdr3_nt: TGTGCCAGCTGGCGGGAGTGGGGCAATGAGCAGTTCTTC
cdr3_aa: CASWREWGNEQFF

j_call: TRBJ2-7
v_call: TRBV25-1
d_call: TRBD1
clone_size: NA
cdr3_nt: TGTGCCAGCAGTGACGGCCGGGACAGGGAAGACGAGCAGTACTTC
cdr3_aa: CASSDGRDREDEQYF

j_call: TRBJ2-1
v_call: TRBV18
d_call: NA
clone_size: once
cdr3_nt: TGTGCCAGCTCACCCCTTTGGGACAACATCCCCAATGAGCAGTTCTTC
cdr3_aa: CASSPLWDNIPNEQFF

j_call: TRBJ2-1
v_call: TRBV5-1
d_call: NA
clone_size: once
cdr3_nt: TGCGCCAGCAGCTTGGACAGAAGCTCCTACAATGAGCAGTTCTTC
cdr3_aa: CASSLDRSSYNEQFF

j_call: TRBJ2-5
v_call: TRBV5-4
d_call: NA
clone_size: NA
cdr3_nt: TGTGCCAGCAGCTTGGCGGGTGTACAAGAGACCCAGTACTTC
cdr3_aa: CASSLAGVQETQYF

j_call: TRBJ2-2
v_call: TRBV19
d_call: TRBD1
clone_size: few
cdr3_nt: TGTGCCGCCTCCGGGACAGGGGGTTCCGGGGAGCTGTTTTTT
cdr3_aa: CAASGTGGSGELFF

j_call: TRBJ2-3
v_call: TRBV18
d_call: NA
clone_size: few
cdr3_nt: TGTGCCAGCTCACCCCTGGCGGAGGCAGATACGCAGTATTTT
cdr3_aa: CASSPLAEADTQYF

j_call: TRBJ1-1
v_call: TRBV14
d_call: NA
clone_size: few
cdr3_nt: TGTGCCAGCAGCCTGCTGGTGAAGACAGGTGAAGCTTTCTTT
cdr3_aa: CASSLLVKTGEAFF

j_call: TRBJ1-2
v_call: TRBV28
d_call: NA
clone_size: NA
cdr3_nt: TGTGCCAGCAGGACGACAGTGGATGGCTACACCTTC
cdr3_aa: CASRTTVDGYTF

j_call: TRBJ2-1
v_call: TRBV28
d_call: TRBD1
clone_size: NA
cdr3_nt: TGTGCCAGCAGTCCCGGACAGGGGGCATCGAAATCCTACAATGAGCAGTTCTTC
cdr3_aa: CASSPGQGASKSYNEQFF

j_call: TRBJ1-1
v_call: TRBV3-1/TRBV3-2
d_call: TRBD1
clone_size: NA
cdr3_nt: TGTGCCAGCAGCCAAGACCGGGACAGGGGAGGGACTGAAGCTTTCTTT
cdr3_aa: CASSQDRDRGGTEAFF

j_call: TRBJ1-1
v_call: TRBV5-5
d_call: NA
clone_size: NA
cdr3_nt: TGTGCCAGCAGCTTGGTATCTCGGGGGGCTGAAGCTTTCTTT
cdr3_aa: CASSLVSRGAEAFF

j_call: TRBJ1-1
v_call: TRBV27
d_call: TRBD1
clone_size: NA
cdr3_nt: TGTGCCAGCAGTTTATATACAGGGGGCAGGGGCACTGAAGCTTTCTTT
cdr3_aa: CASSLYTGGRGTEAFF

j_call: TRBJ2-5
v_call: TRBV24-1
d_call: TRBD2
clone_size: NA
cdr3_nt: TGTGCCACCAGTTATACTAGCGGGGGGATCCCGACCCAGTACTTC
cdr3_aa: CATSYTSGGIPTQYF

j_call: TRBJ1-2
v_call: TRBV6-2/TRBV6-3
d_call: NA
clone_size: NA
cdr3_nt: TGTGCCAGCAGTTCCCTCTCTAGGAACGTCTATGGCTACACCTTC
cdr3_aa: CASSSLSRNVYGYTF

j_call: TRBJ2-3
v_call: TRBV4-2
d_call: NA
clone_size: NA
cdr3_nt: TGTGCCAGCAGCCAAGAGTTGACAGGGGAGGGTGGAAGGACAGATACGCAGTATTTT
cdr3_aa: CASSQELTGEGGRTDTQYF

j_call: TRBJ1-2
v_call: TRBV19
d_call: NA
clone_size: NA
cdr3_nt: TGTGCCAGTAGTATTCGAGGGAGTAACTATGGCTACACCTTC
cdr3_aa: CASSIRGSNYGYTF

j_call: TRBJ2-5
v_call: TRBV7-2
d_call: TRBD1
clone_size: NA
cdr3_nt: TGTGCCAGCAGCGAAGCCTACCTCCGGGACAGGGGTAAAGAGACCCAGTACTTC
cdr3_aa: CASSEAYLRDRGKETQYF

j_call: TRBJ2-6
v_call: TRBV2
d_call: TRBD1
clone_size: NA
cdr3_nt: TGTGCCAGCACCCTCGCCGGGACAGGGTTTTCCAACGTCCTGACTTTC
cdr3_aa: CASTLAGTGFSNVLTF

j_call: TRBJ2-5
v_call: TRBV27
d_call: TRBD2
clone_size: NA
cdr3_nt: TGTGCCAGCAGTCTTACCCCGGGACTAGCGCTCCAAGAGACCCAGTACTTC
cdr3_aa: CASSLTPGLALQETQYF

j_call: TRBJ2-5
v_call: TRBV5-4
d_call: TRBD2
clone_size: NA
cdr3_nt: TGTGCCAGCAGCCCTAGGACTAGCGGGGGGCTAGAGACCCAGTACTTC
cdr3_aa: CASSPRTSGGLETQYF

j_call: TRBJ1-2
v_call: TRBV19
d_call: TRBD1
clone_size: NA
cdr3_nt: TGTGCCAGTAGTATACCGTTCGGACAGGGGTCCGGCTACACCTTC
cdr3_aa: CASSIPFGQGSGYTF

j_call: TRBJ2-7
v_call: TRBV7-6
d_call: TRBD2
clone_size: many
cdr3_nt: TGTGCCAGCAGCTTAGAGGGCGGGGGGAGATACGAGCAGTACTTC
cdr3_aa: CASSLEGGGRYEQYF

j_call: TRBJ2-1
v_call: TRBV12-3/TRBV12-4
d_call: TRBD2
clone_size: NA
cdr3_nt: TGTGCCAGCAAACTAGCGGACAATGAGCAGTTCTTC
cdr3_aa: CASKLADNEQFF

j_call: TRBJ2-1
v_call: TRBV27
d_call: NA
clone_size: NA
cdr3_nt: TGTGCCAGCACCGGGTCACGATACAATGAGCAGTTCTTC
cdr3_aa: CASTGSRYNEQFF

j_call: TRBJ2-2
v_call: TRBV9
d_call: TRBD2
clone_size: NA
cdr3_nt: TGTGCCAGCAGCGTAGGAGGGACTATCAATACCGGGGAGCTGTTTTTT
cdr3_aa: CASSVGGTINTGELFF

j_call: TRBJ2-6
v_call: TRBV28
d_call: TRBD1
clone_size: NA
cdr3_nt: TGTGCCAGCAGTAGGGACAGGGAGAGACCTGGGGCCAACGTCCTGACTTTC
cdr3_aa: CASSRDRERPGANVLTF

j_call: TRBJ1-2
v_call: TRBV7-8
d_call: NA
clone_size: few
cdr3_nt: TGTGCCAGCAGCTTAGGTGCGGGAACGGGAAGCGGCTACACCTTC
cdr3_aa: CASSLGAGTGSGYTF

j_call: TRBJ2-3
v_call: TRBV7-9
d_call: NA
clone_size: NA
cdr3_nt: TGTGCCAGCAGCCCCCTCTGGACTCTCACAGATACGCAGTATTTT
cdr3_aa: CASSPLWTLTDTQYF

j_call: TRBJ2-5
v_call: TRBV19
d_call: TRBD2
clone_size: NA
cdr3_nt: TGTGCCTCGGGGGGGGCCCTCCCCCAAGAGACCCAGTACTTC
cdr3_aa: CASGGALPQETQYF

j_call: TRBJ2-2
v_call: TRBV11-2
d_call: TRBD1
clone_size: NA
cdr3_nt: TGTGCCAGCAGTCGGACAGGGGGGTCTTGGTACACCGGGGAGCTGTTTTTT
cdr3_aa: CASSRTGGSWYTGELFF